These 18 T cell receptor beta chains were sequenced from one sample in a study of T cells in Graves' hyperthyroidism and ophthalmopathy (dated by TCRdb to about 2019). Library method: multiplex PCR. The sample was run on an Illumina HiSeq 2000. Amplification of TCR beta CDR3 regions was carried out from RNA transcripts. A first-round RT-PCR of the TCR CDR3 used the HTBI primer set with the Qiagen OneStep RT-PCR kit. Starting from the raw public reads, TCRdb applied fastp trimming at Q25, assembled clones with MiXCR and retained in-frame beta chains. Each entry is one CDR3 protein sequence, shown with its most common DNA and genes. Recorded for this sample are some 490,000 distinct CDR3 sequences; around 15% of them occurred a single time. 25% to 30% of the sample rests with the top ten. The sequencing sample was made of blood. These receptors originate from a woman younger than 45 with Graves' ophthalmopathy.

This chain uses TRBV20-1 with TRBJ2-7, with no clear D. CDR3 size: 12 residues. The germline V gene has CDR1 DFQATT and CDR2 SNEGSKA (reference sequence). Between the trimmed V and J ends, which lost 6 bases and 1 base, there was a span of 10 bases. The CDR3 region has the DNA TGCAGTGCCCCTTACGGGTCCTACGAGCAGTACTTC. It codes for CSAPYGSYEQYF.

In this sample, this clonotype turned up a few times. This chain joins TRBV28 and TRBJ2-7; unclear D gene. This CDR3 is built from 15 residues. Trimming pared 2 bases from V and 0 bases from J, leaving 11 bases between. CDR1 is MDHEN, CDR2 SYDVKM, per germline. The CDR3 nucleotides read TGTGCCAGCAGTTTACTCCGCGAAAGCTCCTACGAGCAGTACTTC. Amino acid sequence: CASSLLRESSYEQYF.

This clonotype has a count of ten or more. The junction does not match germline at one end; this may be a read error. The rearrangement joins TRBV7-8 to TRBJ1-2; D possibly corresponds to TRBD1 (5 bases). The CDR3 runs 12 residues. Germline assignment: CDR1 SGHVS and CDR2 FQNEAQ. CDR3: CASSLAGDGYTF. In nucleotides, the CDR3 is TGCGCCAGCAGCTTGGCCGGGGACGGCTACACCTTC. Supplemented by reference TRBV7-8 and TRBJ1-2, the full variable domain reads GAGVSQSPRYKVAKRGQDVALRCDPISGHVSLFWYQQALGQGPEFLTYFQNEAQLDKSGLPSDRFFAERPEGSVSTLKIQRTQQEDSAVYLCASSLAGDGYTFGSGTRLTVV.

Ten or more counts support this clonotype. The rearrangement links TRBV28 to TRBJ1-2; D uncertain. Germline CDR1 reads MDHEN; CDR2 reads SYDVKM. This CDR3 contains 13 residues. The V end lost 1 base, the J end lost 4 bases, and 7 bases lay between the germline ends. In nucleotides, the CDR3 is TGTGCCAGCAGTTTATCAGACTTCTATGGCTACACCTTC. It specifies CASSLSDFYGYTF.

This clonotype was recorded a few times. At one boundary the junction diverges from the germline segment, which might be a read error. The chain joins TRBV6-1 to TRBJ1-2; D not certain. The germline V gene has CDR1 MNHNS and CDR2 SASEGT. The CDR3 covers 13 residues. CDR3 bases: TGTGCCATCAGTGAGTCCGCTTCGGGGGGCTACACCTTC. This translates into CAISESASGGYTF.

The rearrangement joins TRBV7-8 to TRBJ2-2; maybe TRBD2 (6 bases). The CDR3 consists of 20 residues. Germline loops: CDR1 SGHVS, CDR2 FQNEAQ. The germline V and J ends were trimmed by 5 bases and 2 bases, with 27 bases remaining between them. In DNA, the CDR3 is TGTGCCAGCAGCCCCACCGGGGGTAGCGGCCAAGAAAAAAACACCGGGGAGCTGTTTTTT. This gives the protein CASSPTGGSGQEKNTGELFF.

This clonotype has only a few counts. The chain joins TRBV20-1 to TRBJ2-1; tentative D call: TRBD2 (7 bases). Trimming left V 6 bases short and J 1 base short, with 16 bases between. Germline CDR1 is DFQATT and CDR2 is SNEGSKA (reference sequence). This CDR3 contains 15 residues. In DNA form, the CDR3 reads TGCAGTGCCCCAGAGGGGGGGGGGTCCTACAATGAGCAGTTCTTC. Its protein is CSAPEGGGSYNEQFF.

This clonotype was seen a handful of times. The chain couples TRBV15 to TRBJ1-2; D possibly corresponds to TRBD1 (6 bases). This CDR3 region has 15 residues. V dropped 0 bases and J dropped 7 bases, with 15 bases sitting between them. Germline CDR1 reads LNHNV; CDR2 reads YYDKDF (reference sequence). The CDR3 nucleotides read TGTGCCACCAGCAGAGATAGGGGACAATCGCTTGGCTACACCTTC. Residues: CATSRDRGQSLGYTF.

This clonotype was seen repeatedly, ten times or more. The chain is built from TRBV11-1 and TRBJ1-2, with 7 bases aligning to TRBD1. There are 12 residues in the CDR3. Germline V gives CDR1 SGHAT, CDR2 FQDESV (reference sequence). V shed 5 bases, J shed 6 bases, and the junction held 3 bases outside the gene matches. The CDR3 sequence is CASSTGQDGYTF. CDR3 DNA: TGTGCCAGCAGCACCGGACAGGATGGCTACACCTTC.

Only a few counts were recorded for this clonotype. V is TRBV20-1 and J is TRBJ2-7; D not resolved. The CDR3 totals 13 residues. CDR1 is DFQATT, CDR2 SNEGSKA, per germline (reference sequence). V lost 2 bases and J lost 6, with 14 bases in between. CDR3 sequence (DNA): TGCAGTGCTAGAAGTGGCCTGGGTACCGAGCAGTACTTC. This codes for CSARSGLGTEQYF.

The chain combines TRBV4-1 with TRBJ2-6; D gene uncertain. Germline CDR1 reads MGHRA; CDR2 reads YSYEKL. The CDR3 is 15 residues long. Trimming cost V 3 bases and J 5 bases, with 11 bases left between them. CDR3 residues: CASSHIIRWANVLTF. CDR3 DNA sequence: TGCGCCAGCAGCCATATAATCAGATGGGCCAACGTCCTGACTTTC.

The chain is built from TRBV12-3 or TRBV12-4 and TRBJ2-7; 7 bases agree with TRBD2. The V gene end was trimmed by 4 bases and the J gene end by 5 bases; junction bases not matched to a gene: 11. CDR3 length: 15 amino acids. The CDR3 loop is CASSSRLAGRNEQYF. CDR3 coding DNA: TGTGCCAGCAGTTCCAGACTAGCCGGGCGTAACGAGCAGTACTTC.

This clonotype turned up a few times. The chain recombines TRBV10-3 with TRBJ2-5; D is ambiguous. The CDR3 runs 11 residues. The germline V gene encodes CDR1 ENHRY and CDR2 SYGVKD. V lost 4 bases and J 1 base, leaving 1 base between the germline ends. The CDR3 protein is CAISGQETQYF. The CDR3, as DNA: TGTGCCATCAGTGGCCAAGAGACCCAGTACTTC.

This chain links TRBV18 with TRBJ2-3; either TRBD1 or TRBD2 may fit D (5 bases each). The CDR3 is 18 residues long. Germline lookup yields CDR1 KGHSH and CDR2 LQKENI. With 2 bases removed from V and 2 bases from J, the gap between germline ends came to 20 bases. The CDR3 sequence: CASSPEWYGDRLTDTQYF. CDR3 DNA sequence: TGTGCCAGCTCACCAGAGTGGTATGGGGACCGTCTCACAGATACGCAGTATTTT. Full variable domain (missing parts from reference TRBV18 and TRBJ2-3): NAGVMQNPRHLVRRRGQEARLRCSPMKGHSHVYWYRQLPEEGLKFMVYLQKENIIDESGMPKERFSAEFPKEGPSILRIQQVVRGDSAAYFCASSPEWYGDRLTDTQYFGPGTRLTVL.

This clonotype has at least ten counts. V is TRBV11-2 and J is TRBJ2-5; 10 bases fit TRBD2. V lost 3 bases, J lost 5 bases, and 9 bases stayed unmatched. The CDR3 length is 16 residues. Germline lookup yields CDR1 SGHAT and CDR2 FQNNGV. CDR3 protein: CASSFLAGVMGETQYF. The CDR3 nucleotides are TGTGCCAGCAGCTTTCTAGCGGGAGTTATGGGGGAGACCCAGTACTTC.

Of note for this clonotype: This may arise from a read error, as a much more abundant clone is one base away. The rearrangement uses TRBV7-2 and TRBJ1-4, with TRBD1 as a possible D gene (5 bases). Looked up from germline, CDR1 is SGHTA and CDR2 is FQGNSA. The CDR3 runs 14 residues. CDR3 sequence reads: CASSLPQGYEKLSF. The CDR3 DNA is TGTGCCAGCAGCTTACCCCAGGGTTATGAAAAACTGTCTTTT.

The chain combines TRBV29-1 with TRBJ2-1; 8 bases line up with TRBD2. The CDR3 is made up of 15 amino acids. V trimming: 2 bases; J trimming: 5 bases; junction bases outside the gene matches: 8. CDR1 and CDR2 (germline): SQVTM, ANQGSEA. The CDR3 here is CSVEKEAGGDNEQFF. In nucleotides, the CDR3 is TGCAGCGTTGAAAAGGAGGCGGGAGGTGACAATGAGCAGTTCTTC.

The chain is built from TRBV10-1 and TRBJ1-6, with D tentatively TRBD1 (5 bases). Germline CDR1 and CDR2: WNHNN and SYGVQD (reference sequence). The germline V and J ends were trimmed by 8 bases and 5 bases, with 10 bases remaining between them. The CDR3 consists of 13 residues. CDR3 in DNA: TGCGCCAGCGGACACATGGATAATTCACCCCTCCACTTT. As protein: CASGHMDNSPLHF.